One T cell receptor beta chain is described in this entry. Together with a sample-barcoded 5' primer, a J-beta primer mix was included in a second PCR lasting 7 to 11 cycles. TCRdb fed the 5' RACE reads into MiXCR, producing one record per CDR3 protein. This table has around 2 million distinct CDR3 sequences, roughly 43% appearing once. V was trimmed by 5 bases and J by 0 bases, leaving 14 bases between them. CDR1 is SGHAT and CDR2 is FQDESV in the germline V gene (reference sequence). The CDR3 sequence is 15 residues long. This record comes from a study of blood T cells in healthy people across ages.

This chain connects TRBV11-1 to TRBJ2-7; TRBD1 or TRBD2 may be the D gene (6 bases each). The receptor was isolated from a human donor in good health. Sequencing was performed on blood. CDR3 in DNA: TGTGCCAGCAGCCGAAGGGGGGAGAGCTCCTACGAGCAGTACTTC. It encodes CASSRRGESSYEQYF.